A single TCR beta chain is shown here with its context. This sample is drawn from a study of shared clonotypes between healthy human individuals. Clones were sequenced by immunoSEQ multiplex PCR, and TCRdb holds only the in-frame ones, with some missing. This table has a few hundred thousand clones, roughly 79% appearing once. The V gene lost 5 bases and the J gene lost 5 bases, with 18 bases spanning the gap. The CDR3 has 15 amino acids. Germline loops: CDR1 MDHEN, CDR2 SYDVKM. Material: PBMCs. The TCR comes from a woman aged 40 to 50 in good health. Some clones in this sample may be carry-over from other donors' samples. V and J are TRBV28 and TRBJ1-1; a possible D gene is TRBD1 (6 bases). This CDR3 reads CASSPPTQGWTEAFF. Written as DNA, the CDR3 is TGTGCCAGCAGTCCCCCAACACAGGGTTGGACTGAAGCTTTCTTT.